These 10 T cell receptor beta chains came from one sample sequenced in a study of blood T cell repertoires in COVID-19. Sequenced by immunoSEQ multiplex PCR; TCRdb stores in-frame clones only, minus some. The repertoire holds more than 300,000 clones, approximately 87% seen once, with 1.5% to 2.5% in the top ten. The sample comprised PBMCs or T cells enriched from blood (not recorded which). These TCRs come from a middle-aged man in a cohort exposed to, infected with or recovered from COVID-19 (not recorded which).

Here the CDR3 reads CASSAATSGNTGELFF. Here the CDR3 DNA reads TGCGCCAGCAGCGCAGCGACTAGCGGGAACACCGGGGAGCTGTTTTTT. V usage is TRBV5-1 and J usage is TRBJ2-2; 9 bases map to TRBD2. After removal of 4 bases from V and 1 base from J, the junction contained 5 bases not matched to a gene. Germline V lookup: CDR1 SGHRS, CDR2 YFSETQ. CDR3 length equals 16 residues.

This chain links TRBV7-5 with TRBJ1-1. TRBV7-5 is a pseudogene locus. There are 11 residues in the CDR3. In DNA form, the CDR3 reads TGTGTCAGAAGCGCCAGCGGTGAAGCTTTCTTT. As protein: CVRSASGEAFF.

The V and J genes are TRBV2 and TRBJ2-1, with D possibly being TRBD2 (6 bases). In germline, CDR1 is SNHLY, CDR2 FYNNEI. The CDR3 contains 12 residues. V gave up 7 bases and J gave up 5 bases, with 9 bases separating them. The CDR3 reads CASKEGNNEQFF. In nucleotides, the CDR3 is TGTGCCAGCAAGGAGGGAAACAATGAGCAGTTCTTC.

The CDR3 sequence: CASSSRTGGNTIYF. CDR3 sequence (DNA): TGTGCCAGCAGCTCACGAACGGGGGGAAACACCATATATTTT. The chain recombines TRBV11-2 with TRBJ1-3; D is uncertain. Between the trimmed V and J ends, which lost 4 bases and 4 bases, there was a span of 11 bases. The CDR3 totals 14 residues. CDR1 and CDR2 (germline): SGHAT, FQNNGV.

CDR3 coding DNA: TGTGCCAGTAGTGGTAGCGGGAACACCGGGGAGCTGTTTTTT. Encoded protein: CASSGSGNTGELFF. V and J are TRBV19 and TRBJ2-2; possibly TRBD2 for D (6 bases). V was cut by 5 bases and J by 1 base, with 8 bases left in between. Per the germline V gene, CDR1 is LNHDA and CDR2 is SQIVND (reference sequence). The CDR3 covers 14 residues.

This rearrangement joins TRBV20-1 to TRBJ2-7; D may be TRBD2 (6 bases). This CDR3 is 11 amino acids long. Looked up from germline, CDR1 is DFQATT and CDR2 is SNEGSKA (reference sequence). V lost 4 bases and J 4 bases, leaving 8 bases between the germline ends. CDR3 loop: CSAMRGYEQYF. As DNA, the CDR3 is TGCAGTGCTATGCGGGGATACGAGCAGTACTTC.

The CDR3 sequence is CASSSGTGLTGELFF. CDR3 in DNA: TGTGCCAGCAGTTCCGGGACAGGGTTAACCGGGGAGCTGTTTTTT. V usage is TRBV7-9 and J usage is TRBJ2-2; 9 nucleotides agree with TRBD1. The CDR3 is 15 amino acids. The junction had 7 bases not matched to a gene; V was cut back by 6 bases and J by 5 bases. Per the germline V gene, CDR1 is SEHNR and CDR2 is FQNEAQ (reference sequence).

This chain connects TRBV28 to TRBJ1-4; a weak D match, TRBD1 (6 bases). Trimming stripped 4 bases from V and 8 bases from J, with 17 bases between. Germline CDR1 reads MDHEN; CDR2 reads SYDVKM. CDR3 length: 15 amino acids. DNA for the CDR3: TGTGCCAGCAGTTCCCCGGGACAAAAGGGCGAAAAACTGTTTTTT. It is translated as CASSSPGQKGEKLFF.

The rearrangement uses TRBV27 and TRBJ2-3, with 9 nucleotides matching TRBD2. Germline CDR1 MNHEY, CDR2 SMNVEV (reference sequence). J was trimmed by 9 bases and V by 5 bases; bases with no gene match: 15. The CDR3 has 16 residues. For the CDR3, the DNA is TGTGCCAGCAGTCTCCGTCTTAGCGGGAGCGCGACCACGCAGTATTTT. Translation gives CASSLRLSGSATTQYF.

This chain uses TRBV18 with TRBJ2-7; 11 nucleotides align to TRBD1. CDR3 size: 16 residues. J was trimmed by 5 bases and V by 4 bases; bases with no gene match: 10. In germline, CDR1 is KGHSH, CDR2 LQKENI. CDR3 nucleotides: TGTGCCAGCTCACGCCCTTACCGGGACAGGGGGAACGAGCAGTACTTC. Amino acids: CASSRPYRDRGNEQYF.